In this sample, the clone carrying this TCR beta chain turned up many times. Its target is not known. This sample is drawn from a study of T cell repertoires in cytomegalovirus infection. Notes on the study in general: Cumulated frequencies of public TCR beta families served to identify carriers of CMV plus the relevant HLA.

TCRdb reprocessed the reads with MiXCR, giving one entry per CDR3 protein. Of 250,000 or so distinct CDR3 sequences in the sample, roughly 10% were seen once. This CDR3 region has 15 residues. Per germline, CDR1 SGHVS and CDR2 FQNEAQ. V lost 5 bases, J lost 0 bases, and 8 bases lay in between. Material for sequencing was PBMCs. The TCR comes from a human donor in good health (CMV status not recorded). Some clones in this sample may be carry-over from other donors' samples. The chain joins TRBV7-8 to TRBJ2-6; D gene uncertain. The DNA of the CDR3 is TGTGCCAGCAGCCCCCGATTCTCTGGGGCCAACGTCCTGACTTTC. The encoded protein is CASSPRFSGANVLTF.